Sequencing of this T cell receptor beta chain was carried out in a study of Graves' ophthalmopathy and Graves' hyperthyroidism. This clonotype was seen ten or more times. Its matching antigen is unknown. Using RNA transcripts, the TCR beta CDR3 regions were amplified. RT-PCR was first run with HTBI primers, then multiplex PCR in a second round. TCRdb re-called the multiplex PCR reads with MiXCR, one entry per CDR3 protein. This table has some 350,000 distinct CDR3 sequences, approximately 18% appearing once. V was clipped by 2 bases and J by 13 bases, with 17 bases between them. The CDR3 covers 13 residues. CDR1 and CDR2 from the germline V gene are SGHTA and FQGTGA. Study-wide points: Most clonotypes expanded in thyroid above 0.001 frequency were present in blood too. Cross-validated, the 13-signature model showed 87.88%/81.08% sensitivity/specificity, and 80%/75% in the test set.

The sequence was obtained from an adult woman with stable Graves' hyperthyroidism. The chain combines TRBV7-3 with TRBJ2-5; no definite D call. What was sequenced was peripheral blood. CDR3 in DNA: TGTGCCAGCAGCTTATCGTCACTGGGCTTGCGGTACTTC. It yields the protein CASSLSSLGLRYF.